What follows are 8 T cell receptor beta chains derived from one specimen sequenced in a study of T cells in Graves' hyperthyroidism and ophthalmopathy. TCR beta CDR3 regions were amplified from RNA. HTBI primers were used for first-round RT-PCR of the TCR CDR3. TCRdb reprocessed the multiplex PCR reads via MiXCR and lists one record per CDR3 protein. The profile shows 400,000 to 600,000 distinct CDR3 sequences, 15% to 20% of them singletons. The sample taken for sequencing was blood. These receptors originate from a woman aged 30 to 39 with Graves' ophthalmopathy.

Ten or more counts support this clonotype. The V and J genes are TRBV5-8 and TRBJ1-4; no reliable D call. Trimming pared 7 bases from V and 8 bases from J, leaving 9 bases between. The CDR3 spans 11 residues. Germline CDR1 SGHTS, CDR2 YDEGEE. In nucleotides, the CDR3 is TGTGCCAGCGGATATACGGAAAAACTGTTTTTT. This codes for CASGYTEKLFF.

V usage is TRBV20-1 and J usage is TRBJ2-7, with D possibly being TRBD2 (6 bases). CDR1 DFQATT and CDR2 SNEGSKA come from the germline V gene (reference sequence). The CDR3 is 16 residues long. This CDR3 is CSGYSSGDPGDYEQYF. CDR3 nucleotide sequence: TGCAGCGGCTACTCCTCGGGAGACCCAGGTGACTACGAGCAGTACTTC.

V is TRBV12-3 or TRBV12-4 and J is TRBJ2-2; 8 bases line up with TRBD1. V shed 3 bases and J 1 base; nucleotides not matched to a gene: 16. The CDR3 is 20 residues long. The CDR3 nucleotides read TGTGCCAGCAGTTTTGGGTACGACCTCTTGACAGGGGAGAACACCGGGGAGCTGTTTTTT. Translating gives CASSFGYDLLTGENTGELFF.

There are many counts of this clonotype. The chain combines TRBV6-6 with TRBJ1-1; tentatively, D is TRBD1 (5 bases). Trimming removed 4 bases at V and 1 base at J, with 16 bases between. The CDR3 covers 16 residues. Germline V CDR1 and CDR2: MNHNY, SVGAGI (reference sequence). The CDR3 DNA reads TGTGCCAGCAGTTCAAACGCCCAGGGACGGAACACTGAAGCTTTCTTT. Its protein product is CASSSNAQGRNTEAFF.

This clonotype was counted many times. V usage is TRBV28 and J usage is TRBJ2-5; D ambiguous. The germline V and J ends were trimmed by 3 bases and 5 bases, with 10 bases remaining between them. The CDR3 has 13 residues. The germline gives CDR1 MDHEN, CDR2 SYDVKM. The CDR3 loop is CASSFGFRETQYF. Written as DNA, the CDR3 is TGTGCCAGCAGTTTCGGGTTTCGGGAGACCCAGTACTTC.

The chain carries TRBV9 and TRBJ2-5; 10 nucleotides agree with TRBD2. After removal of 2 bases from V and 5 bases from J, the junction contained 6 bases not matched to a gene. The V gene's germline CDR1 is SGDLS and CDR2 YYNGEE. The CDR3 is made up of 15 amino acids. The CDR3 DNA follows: TGTGCCAGCAGCGTGTCTAGCGGGAGTTCGGAGACCCAGTACTTC. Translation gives CASSVSSGSSETQYF.

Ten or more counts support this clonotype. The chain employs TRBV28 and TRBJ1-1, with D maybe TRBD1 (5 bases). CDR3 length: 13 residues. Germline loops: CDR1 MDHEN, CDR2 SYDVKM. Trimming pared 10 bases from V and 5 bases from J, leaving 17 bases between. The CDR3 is CATLDGGWTEAFF. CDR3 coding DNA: TGTGCCACCCTGGATGGGGGTTGGACTGAAGCTTTCTTT.

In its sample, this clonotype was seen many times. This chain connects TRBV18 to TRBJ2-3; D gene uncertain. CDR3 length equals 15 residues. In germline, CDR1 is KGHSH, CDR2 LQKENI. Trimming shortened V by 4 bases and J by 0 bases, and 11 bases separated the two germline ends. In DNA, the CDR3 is TGTGCCAGCTCACGCGCCCAGGATAGCACAGATACGCAGTATTTT. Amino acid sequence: CASSRAQDSTDTQYF.